This T cell receptor (beta chain) was observed in a study of T-cell memory formation after mild COVID-19. The overall study: TCR clustering was largely donor specific. Study observations and caveats: Clones shrinking between day 15 and 85 showed a balanced CD4/CD8 split, and those that grew later tilted toward CD4+.

Concerning this clonotype: Its antigen is not known.

Amplification by 5'RACE using constant-segment primers produced TCR alpha and TCR beta cDNA libraries that carried sample barcodes and UMIs. TCRdb itself ran the 5' RACE reads through MiXCR, one entry per CDR3 protein. The sample comprises approximately 240,000 distinct CDR3 sequences, roughly 15% of which are singletons, and around 3.4% rests with the top ten. Per germline, CDR1 LGHDT and CDR2 YNNKEL (reference sequence). Trimming stripped 5 bases from V and 4 bases from J, with 6 bases between. CDR3 length: 12 amino acids. Sequencing input: PBMCs or a T cell subset sorted from them (not recorded which). The chain has TRBV3-1 and TRBJ2-1; D remains unclear. The receptor's source is a young man who had mild COVID-19 (a few samples of this study predate the infection). Cell type and time point are not known. The CDR3, as DNA: TGTGCCAGCAGCGCAAGTTACAATGAGCAGTTCTTC. Translating it yields CASSASYNEQFF.